The 3 T cell receptor beta chains presented below share a single source sample, sequenced in a study of PD-L1 blockade in urothelial cancer. Method: immunoSEQ multiplex PCR; TCRdb's copy keeps in-frame clones and lacks some. This repertoire shows fewer than 85,000 clones, 84% found once; its top ten account for over 8.5%. Documented time point: pretreatment peripheral blood. Sequencing was performed on PBMCs, taken around atezolizumab (anti-PD-L1) treatment. The receptors shown here come from a woman aged 70 to 79 with urothelial cancer.

The genes are TRBV18 and TRBJ1-2, with 9 bases aligning to TRBD1. Trimming took 3 bases from V and 0 from J; bases not matched to a gene: 5. The length of the CDR3 is 16 residues. Germline CDR1 KGHSH, CDR2 LQKENI. The DNA for the CDR3 is TGTGCCAGCTCACCGACCCGGGACAGGGCTAACTATGGCTACACCTTC. It is translated as CASSPTRDRANYGYTF.

This clone has just one count. V is TRBV19 and J is TRBJ1-6; TRBD1 matches 7 bases. Germline V gives CDR1 LNHDA, CDR2 SQIVND (reference sequence). V trimming: 2 bases; J trimming: 6 bases; junction bases outside the gene matches: 4. There are 15 residues in the CDR3. CDR3 amino acids: CASSIHRGGNSPLHF. The CDR3, as DNA: TGTGCCAGTAGTATACACAGGGGAGGTAATTCACCCCTCCACTTT.

The gene calls are TRBV6-5 and TRBJ2-3; D is perhaps TRBD1 (5 bases). Germline-derived CDR1 and CDR2 are MNHEY and SVGAGI. V was clipped by 2 bases and J by 2 bases, with 8 bases between them. The CDR3 loop spans 14 amino acids. CDR3 sequence (DNA): TGTGCCAGCAGTTACGGACACTACACAGATACGCAGTATTTT. Translated, it gives CASSYGHYTDTQYF.